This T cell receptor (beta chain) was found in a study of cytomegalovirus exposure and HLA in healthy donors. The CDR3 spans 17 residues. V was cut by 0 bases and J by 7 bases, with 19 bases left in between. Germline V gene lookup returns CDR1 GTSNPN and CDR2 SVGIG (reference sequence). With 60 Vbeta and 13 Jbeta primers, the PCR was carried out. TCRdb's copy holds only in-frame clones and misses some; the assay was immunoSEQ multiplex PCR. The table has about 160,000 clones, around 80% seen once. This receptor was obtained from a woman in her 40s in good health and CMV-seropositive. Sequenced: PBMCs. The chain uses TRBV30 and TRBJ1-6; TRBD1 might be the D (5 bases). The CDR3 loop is CAWSVPGWGGRNSPLHF. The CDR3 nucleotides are TGTGCCTGGAGTGTACCAGGGTGGGGTGGCCGGAATTCACCCCTCCACTTT. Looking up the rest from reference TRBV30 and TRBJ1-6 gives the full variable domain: SQTIHQWPATLVQPVGSPLSLECTVEGTSNPNLYWYRQAAGRGLQLLFYSVGIGQISSEVPQNLSASRPQDRQFILSSKKLLLSDSGFYLCAWSVPGWGGRNSPLHFGNGTRLTVT.